The 4 T cell receptor beta chains reported below all come from one sample, sequenced in a study of blood T cells in healthy people across ages. The authors ran a second PCR of roughly 6 to 12 cycles using a sample-barcoded 5' primer and a J-beta primer mix. One entry per CDR3 protein results from TCRdb running MiXCR on the 5' RACE reads. Of around 2 million distinct CDR3 sequences listed, 35% to 50% are singletons. Sequencing used blood. The receptors come from a human donor in good health.

This chain links TRBV4-1 with TRBJ2-5; TRBD1 aligns across 7 bases. Looked up from germline, CDR1 is MGHRA and CDR2 is YSYEKL. The CDR3 spans 14 residues. Trimming removed 0 bases from V and 6 bases from J; junction bases left unmatched: 4. Written as DNA, the CDR3 is TGCGCCAGCAGCCAAGAGACAGGGAGACAGACCCAGTACTTC. It yields the protein CASSQETGRQTQYF.

The rearrangement joins TRBV29-1 to TRBJ1-2; the D gene is possibly TRBD1 (5 bases). The germline V gene encodes CDR1 SQVTM and CDR2 ANQGSEA. The CDR3 is 12 amino acids. With 4 bases removed from V and 4 bases from J, the gap between germline ends came to 10 bases. The CDR3 region is CSVGGSVYGYTF. The CDR3 region has the DNA TGCAGCGTTGGGGGCAGTGTCTATGGCTACACCTTC.

V and J are TRBV2 and TRBJ2-1; 9 bases line up with TRBD2. This CDR3 region has 16 residues. The germline V gene has CDR1 SNHLY and CDR2 FYNNEI. V was clipped by 2 bases and J by 6 bases; unmatched bases: 8. The chain's CDR3 is CASSELSAGGCNEQFF. CDR3 sequence (DNA): TGTGCCAGCAGTGAATTGTCAGCGGGGGGCTGCAATGAGCAGTTCTTC.

V and J are TRBV12-3 or TRBV12-4 and TRBJ2-7, with a possible D match to TRBD2 (7 bases). Trimming cost V 2 bases and J 0 bases, with 14 bases left between them. The CDR3 totals 16 residues. CDR3 in amino acids: CASSLRGGRGSYEQYF. The CDR3 coding sequence is TGTGCCAGCAGTTTAAGGGGGGGGAGGGGCTCCTACGAGCAGTACTTC.